Listed here are 13 T cell receptor beta chains from one sample, sequenced in a study of blood T cell repertoires in COVID-19. Produced via immunoSEQ multiplex PCR; TCRdb's table is partial and in-frame only. Of 100,000 or so clones in the sample, about 90% were seen once. The sequencing sample was made of peripheral blood. These receptors all come from a man aged 25-40 years in a cohort sampled during active COVID-19.

This sequence joins TRBV4-1 and TRBJ1-5, with D perhaps TRBD1 (6 bases). Germline CDR1 MGHRA, CDR2 YSYEKL. V was pared by 1 base and J by 4 bases, with 11 bases between. There are 15 residues in the CDR3. CDR3 DNA sequence: TGCGCCAGCAGCCAAGGCCCAGGGGTTAATCAGCCCCAGCATTTT. Its translation is CASSQGPGVNQPQHF.

V is TRBV7-9 and J is TRBJ2-7; maybe TRBD1 (5 bases). The CDR3 has 14 amino acids. CDR1 and CDR2 (germline): SEHNR, FQNEAQ (reference sequence). Trimming removed 4 bases from V and 9 bases from J, with 19 bases in between. The DNA for the CDR3 is TGTGCCAGCAGCTCCTCGGGTGGGGCGAATGGGCAGTACTTC. Amino acid sequence: CASSSSGGANGQYF.

The gene calls are TRBV7-2 and TRBJ2-6, with D hard to call. Germline V CDR1 and CDR2: SGHTA, FQGNSA. The CDR3 is 15 amino acids. With 1 base removed from V and 0 bases from J, the gap between germline ends came to 4 bases. The CDR3 nucleotides read TGTGCCAGCAGCTTAGTCCACTCTGGGGCCAACGTCCTGACTTTC. As protein: CASSLVHSGANVLTF.

The rearrangement links TRBV5-4 to TRBJ2-3; 7 bases line up with TRBD1. Germline CDR1 SGHNT, CDR2 YYREEE (reference sequence). The CDR3 covers 16 residues. The V segment lost 2 bases and the J segment 4 bases; nucleotides outside the gene matches: 10. CDR3 coding DNA: TGTGCCAGCAGCTTTAGGCGGACAGGCGGAGCAGATACGCAGTATTTT. Residues: CASSFRRTGGADTQYF.

This rearrangement joins TRBV29-1 to TRBJ2-5; TRBD1 matches at 7 bases. The germline CDR1 and CDR2 sequences are SQVTM and ANQGSEA. This CDR3 comprises 12 residues. Trimming removed 7 bases from V and 4 bases from J; junction bases left unmatched: 6. CDR3 amino acids: CSGKNRGETQYF. The CDR3 DNA is TGCAGCGGGAAGAACAGGGGAGAGACCCAGTACTTC.

This clone was counted only a few times. V usage is TRBV7-2 and J usage is TRBJ1-4, with TRBD1 as a possible D gene (6 bases). Trimming pared 3 bases from V and 5 bases from J, leaving 19 bases between. The CDR3 totals 17 residues. CDR1 and CDR2 from the germline V gene are SGHTA and FQGNSA. The CDR3 coding sequence is TGTGCCAGCAGCTTCGGTGCAGGGGCGGGCCTCAATGAAAAACTGTTTTTT. Amino acids: CASSFGAGAGLNEKLFF.

The chain recombines TRBV5-6 with TRBJ2-3; no firm D call. The CDR3 is 11 amino acids. The germline V and J ends were trimmed by 4 bases and 6 bases, with 6 bases remaining between them. The V gene's germline CDR1 is SGHDT and CDR2 YYEEEE. The CDR3 sequence is CASSRLDTQYF. The DNA of the CDR3 is TGTGCCAGCAGCCGTTTGGATACGCAGTATTTT.

The J gene is TRBJ2-2, the V gene TRBV5-1; the D is unclear. V was trimmed by 0 bases and J by 1 base, leaving 4 bases between them. Germline lookup yields CDR1 SGHRS and CDR2 YFSETQ. The CDR3 is 14 amino acids. CDR3 nucleotides: TGCGCCAGCAGCTTGGACAGGAACACCGGGGAGCTGTTTTTT. It is translated as CASSLDRNTGELFF.

This chain connects TRBV10-2 to TRBJ1-1, with TRBD1 as a possible D gene (5 bases). The V end was cut by 2 bases, the J end by 0 bases, with 10 bases between. Germline V gene lookup returns CDR1 WSHSY and CDR2 SAAADI. The CDR3 extends over 15 amino acids. CDR3: CASSEGGDLNTEAFF. The CDR3 nucleotides are TGCGCCAGCAGTGAGGGGGGGGATTTGAACACTGAAGCTTTCTTT.

This clone was observed a single time. The chain joins TRBV7-2 to TRBJ1-2; perhaps TRBD1 as D (5 bases). Germline lookup yields CDR1 SGHTA and CDR2 FQGNSA. With 10 bases removed from V and 6 bases from J, the gap between germline ends came to 12 bases. The CDR3 runs to 11 residues. Here the CDR3 reads CATSGRNGYTF. CDR3 nucleotide sequence: TGTGCCACTTCAGGGCGTAATGGCTACACCTTC.

A few counts support this clone. J is TRBJ1-2 and V is TRBV5-6; no reliable D call. The CDR3 is 12 amino acids. The V gene lost 3 bases and the J gene lost 8 bases, with 11 bases spanning the gap. Germline V gene data show CDR1 as SGHDT and CDR2 as YYEEEE. CDR3 residues: CASSSGSLGYTF. The CDR3 DNA sequence: TGTGCCAGCAGCTCCGGGTCCCTAGGCTACACCTTC.

J is TRBJ2-5 and V is TRBV6-2 or TRBV6-3, with 7 nucleotides matching TRBD1. The CDR3 contains 15 residues. The J segment lost 4 bases and the V segment lost 5 bases, leaving 10 bases of the junction unmatched. CDR1 MNHEY and CDR2 SVGEGT come from the germline V gene. CDR3 in amino acids: CASSRSSTGSETQYF. CDR3 DNA: TGTGCCAGCAGTCGGTCCTCGACAGGGTCAGAGACCCAGTACTTC.

CDR3 in DNA: TGTGCCAGCAGCTCGCGAAGCCCCACAGCGGGGCAAGAGACCCAGTACTTC. The encoded protein is CASSSRSPTAGQETQYF. The chain links TRBV11-3 to TRBJ2-5, with 7 positions matching TRBD2. This CDR3 is built from 17 residues. Germline V lookup: CDR1 SGHNT, CDR2 YENEEA. The ends lost 4 bases at V and 2 bases at J; junction bases unmatched: 13.